A selection of T cell receptor beta chains follows, all from one sample in a study of CD8+CD57+ T cells in acquired aplastic anemia. TCRdb used MiXCR to reprocess the reads, holding one entry per CDR3 protein. The repertoire has about 470,000 distinct CDR3 sequences, about a third of them found once; the top ten carry less than 0.85%. The sequenced material came from sorted CD4+, CD8+, or CD8+CD57+ T cells (not recorded which) from PBMCs. These receptors originate from a human donor with aplastic anemia. The conserved cysteine and the conserved F or W are not part of the CDR3 here.

j_call v_call cdr3_aa
TRBJ1-1 TRBV5-1 ASSPRQGMAEAF
TRBJ2-1 TRBV12-3/TRBV12-4 ASRSPPSGNNEQF
TRBJ1-2 TRBV7-9 AGGRQGGGGYT
TRBJ1-5 TRBV2 ASSGGIGQPQH
TRBJ2-2 TRBV5-1 ASRINQMGVRTGELF
TRBJ2-7 TRBV7-2 ASSARTGGWEQY
TRBJ1-6 TRBV10-3 ASLSGTVNSPLH
TRBJ1-2 TRBV6-1 ASTETGGLGGYT
TRBJ2-7 TRBV6-9 ASRSLRGHLIEQY
TRBJ2-3 TRBV29-1 SVGVGADTQY
TRBJ1-6 TRBV3-1 ASSQDRRVSPLH
TRBJ1-2 TRBV15 ATSRAGGYT
TRBJ2-7 TRBV4-3 ASSQHTSGGAHKQY
TRBJ2-1 TRBV5-1 ASSSLAGQVNEQF
TRBJ2-2 TRBV2 ASSLQSTGGLF
TRBJ1-2 TRBV30 ACITGTDGYT
TRBJ1-2 TRBV9 ASSVTEDYGYT
TRBJ1-5 TRBV3-1 ASSQAISNQPQH
TRBJ2-4 TRBV10-3 AISEEGGDRSRIQY
TRBJ1-2 TRBV5-1 ASSSEGQGAPGYT
TRBJ2-7 TRBV6-5 ASSSPQAATYEQY
TRBJ1-1 TRBV5-6 ASSVPGGGTEAF
TRBJ2-1 TRBV29-1 SVERNNEQF
TRBJ1-3 TRBV20-1 SARARNGYNSGNTIY
TRBJ2-7 TRBV20-1 SAAGTGEGYEQY
TRBJ1-6 TRBV19 ASSIIGTNSPLH
TRBJ1-5 TRBV18 ASSDGRGNQPQH
TRBJ2-7 TRBV5-6 ASSKSSGGRVYEQY
TRBJ2-3 TRBV30 AWRPGQGADTQY
TRBJ2-3 TRBV29-1 STAGTRSDTQY
TRBJ2-3 TRBV20-1 SASSPGQRTVDTQY
TRBJ2-3 TRBV12-3/TRBV12-4 ASSFTSSGTDTQY
TRBJ1-2 TRBV6-1 ATTYRWTNYGYT
TRBJ2-3 TRBV29-1 SVGTDTQY
TRBJ2-6 TRBV19 ASNAGVSGANVLT
TRBJ2-7 TRBV7-2 ASSLSSAGSYEQY
TRBJ2-7 TRBV24-1 ATSDTGTGWLEQY
TRBJ2-1 TRBV5-1 ASDSGLAVHGEQF
TRBJ1-6 TRBV10-3 AISPTGDNSPLH
TRBJ2-1 TRBV12-3/TRBV12-4 ASSFRGLAGVIDEQF
TRBJ1-3 TRBV7-9 ASSQGLNPGNTIY
TRBJ2-5 TRBV20-1 SARDGIQETQY
TRBJ2-1 TRBV7-3 ASSSMRTGEQF
TRBJ1-2 TRBV7-9 ASTPGMVNYGYT
TRBJ1-2 TRBV24-1 ATSDLQGYGYT
TRBJ1-2 TRBV9 ATRWGGANNYGYT
TRBJ2-2 TRBV19 ASSGRIANTGELF
TRBJ2-3 TRBV4-3 ASSQDPADTQY
TRBJ2-7 TRBV7-2 ASSLAVGGYEQY
TRBJ1-2 TRBV25-1 ASSTEGFYGYT
TRBJ1-1 TRBV20-1 SAREGSSEAF
TRBJ1-6 TRBV10-1 ASSEGGFGWSPLH
TRBJ1-6 TRBV25-1 ASSPGPTWNSPLH
TRBJ1-2 TRBV4-1 ASSQGQGINT
TRBJ2-7 TRBV30 AWSSGPGGHEPY
TRBJ2-2 TRBV10-3 ATNLGRLAANTGELF
TRBJ2-2 TRBV10-3 ATSRGTGDTGELF
TRBJ2-2 TRBV19 ASSSGLAGGPIGELF
TRBJ2-5 TRBV2 ASSVPEGGRETQY
TRBJ2-3 TRBV12-3/TRBV12-4 ASTLEGGTNTDTQY